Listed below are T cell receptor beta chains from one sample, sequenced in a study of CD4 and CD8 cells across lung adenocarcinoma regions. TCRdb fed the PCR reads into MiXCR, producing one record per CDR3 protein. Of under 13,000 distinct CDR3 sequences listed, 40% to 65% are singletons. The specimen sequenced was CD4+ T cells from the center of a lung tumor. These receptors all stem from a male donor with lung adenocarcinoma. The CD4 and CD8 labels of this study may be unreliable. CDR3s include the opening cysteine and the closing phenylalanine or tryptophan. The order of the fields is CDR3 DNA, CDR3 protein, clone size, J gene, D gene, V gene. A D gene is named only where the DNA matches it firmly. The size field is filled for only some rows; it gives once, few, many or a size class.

DNA: TGTGGCGGGGGTTTCGGGGGCCGTAGCACAGAGACCCAGTACTTT
CDR3: CGGGFGGRSTETQYF
size: .
J: TRBJ2-5
D: .
V: TRBV27

DNA: TGCGCCAGCAGCTTGGGATCAGTGGGACAGGGAAGGGAGACCCAGTACTTC
CDR3: CASSLGSVGQGRETQYF
size: once
J: TRBJ2-5
D: TRBD1
V: TRBV5-1

DNA: TGTGCCAGCAGCTCCCGGGGGCAGGGAGGAACCGGGGAGCTGTTTTTT
CDR3: CASSSRGQGGTGELFF
size: few
J: TRBJ2-2
D: .
V: TRBV7-6

DNA: TGTGCCAGGGGGGAGGGGGGCGGGGACCCAGAGACGCAGTACTTC
CDR3: CARGEGGGDPETQYF
size: .
J: TRBJ2-5
D: .
V: TRBV6-1

DNA: TGTGCCAGCAGAGCCACGGCGGTAGCGGGACGGTCTAGCACAGATACCCAGTACTTC
CDR3: CASRATAVAGRSSTDTQYF
size: .
J: TRBJ2-5
D: TRBD2
V: TRBV27

DNA: TGTGCCAGCAGTTCCGGGACAGGGGGCAATGAGCAGTTCTTC
CDR3: CASSSGTGGNEQFF
size: many
J: TRBJ2-1
D: TRBD1
V: TRBV6-5

DNA: TGTGCCAGCAGTTTGAGCTCCTACAATGAGCAGTTCTTC
CDR3: CASSLSSYNEQFF
size: medium-sized
J: TRBJ2-1
D: .
V: TRBV27

DNA: TGCGCCAGCAGTGAGGGCTCTGGGGCCAACGTGCTGTCCTTC
CDR3: CASSEGSGANVLSF
size: once
J: TRBJ2-6
D: .
V: TRBV10-1

DNA: TGTGCCAGCAGTCAATCCTCCCCGCGGCGGTACGAGCAGTACTTC
CDR3: CASSQSSPRRYEQYF
size: few
J: TRBJ2-7
D: .
V: TRBV6-1

DNA: TGCGCCAGCAGTGATTGGATAGCGGGAGTGGCCGGGGAGCTGTTTTTT
CDR3: CASSDWIAGVAGELFF
size: .
J: TRBJ2-2
D: TRBD2
V: TRBV10-2

DNA: TGTGCCAGCAGTCGGGACGGGGGGGATGCGCAGTATTTT
CDR3: CASSRDGGDAQYF
size: .
J: TRBJ2-3
D: TRBD2
V: TRBV12-3/TRBV12-4

DNA: TGTGCCAGCAGCCCCACTGCGGGACAGGGGAACGAGCAGTACTTC
CDR3: CASSPTAGQGNEQYF
size: .
J: TRBJ2-7
D: TRBD1
V: TRBV7-2

DNA: TGTGCCAGCAGCCAAGACGGGGAGGGAAAGCAGTACTTC
CDR3: CASSQDGEGKQYF
size: .
J: TRBJ2-7
D: TRBD2
V: TRBV3-1

DNA: TGTGCCAGCAGTTCAGTTCTACAGGGGGGCACAGATACGCAGTATTTT
CDR3: CASSSVLQGGTDTQYF
size: .
J: TRBJ2-3
D: TRBD1
V: TRBV6-5